The T cell receptor (beta chain) described here comes from a study of tissue T cells after allogeneic stem cell transplantation. On this clone: The listed genes are named as in mouse. The read comes to an end 1 residue before the CDR3 does, leaving the germline J gene to fill in the end.

Repertoires were generated with immunoSEQ multiplex PCR, while TCRdb's copy carries only in-frame clones and drops some. The sample has about 22,000 clones; 72% are singletons. Germline V gene data show CDR1 as LGHNA and CDR2 as YNLKQL (reference sequence). The CDR3 is made up of 13 amino acids. Trimming removed 0 bases from V and 4 bases from J, with 3 bases in between. The specimen was spleen. The rearrangement links TRBV5 to TRBJ1-4; D remains ambiguous. The TCR comes from a female BALB/c mouse in good health. As its MHC haplotype, the strain has H2-d. The part of the CDR3 DNA that was read is TGTGCCAGCAGCCAAGAGTTCAACGAAAGATTATTT. This encodes CASSQEFNERLF. The full CDR3 protein is CASSQEFNERLFF.